This T cell receptor beta chain comes out of a study of T cell responses to AZD1222 COVID-19 vaccine. Whole-study findings and limits: No repertoire was sampled before or during the peak T cell response, only after it.

Of note for this clone: Its antigen is as yet unknown.

Germline lookup yields CDR1 SEHNR and CDR2 FQNEAQ (reference sequence). The V end was cut by 1 base, the J end by 11 bases, with 6 bases between. This CDR3 comprises 11 residues. The repertoire was sequenced with immunoSEQ multiplex PCR; TCRdb's copy has only in-frame clones and lacks some. The sample lists around 120,000 clones, over 80% occurring once. The receptor comes from an adult in good health. The rearrangement joins TRBV7-9 to TRBJ2-1; D gene uncertain. The material sequenced was peripheral blood, taken on day 0 of AZD1222 vaccination. CDR3 DNA sequence: TGTGCCAGCAGCTTAGATGATAAGCAGTTCTTC. Translating gives CASSLDDKQFF.